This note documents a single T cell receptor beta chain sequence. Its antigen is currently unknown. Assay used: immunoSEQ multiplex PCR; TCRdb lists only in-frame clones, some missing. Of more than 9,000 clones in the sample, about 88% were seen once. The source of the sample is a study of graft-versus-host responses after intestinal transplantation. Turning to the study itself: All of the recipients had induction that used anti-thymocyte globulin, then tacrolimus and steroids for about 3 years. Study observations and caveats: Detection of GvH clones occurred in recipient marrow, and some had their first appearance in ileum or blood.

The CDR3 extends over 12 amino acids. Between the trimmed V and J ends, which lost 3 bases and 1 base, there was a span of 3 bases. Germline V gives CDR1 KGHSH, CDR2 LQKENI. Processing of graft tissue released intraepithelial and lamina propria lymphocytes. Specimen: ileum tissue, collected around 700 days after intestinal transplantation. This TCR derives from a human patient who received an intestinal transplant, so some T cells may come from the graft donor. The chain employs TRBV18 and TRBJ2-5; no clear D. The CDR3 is CASSPSQETQYF. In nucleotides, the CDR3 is TGTGCCAGCTCACCTTCCCAAGAGACCCAGTACTTC. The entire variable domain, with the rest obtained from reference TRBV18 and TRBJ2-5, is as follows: NAGVMQNPRHLVRRRGQEARLRCSPMKGHSHVYWYRQLPEEGLKFMVYLQKENIIDESGMPKERFSAEFPKEGPSILRIQQVVRGDSAAYFCASSPSQETQYFGPGTRLLVL.